These T cell receptor beta chains were read from a single sample in a study of shared clonotypes between healthy human individuals. Sequenced by immunoSEQ multiplex PCR; TCRdb stores in-frame clones only, minus some. The profile shows 1.5 million to 1.9 million clones, around 98% of them singletons. The sequenced sample consisted of naive CD4+ T cells sorted from blood. The receptors were gathered from a man younger than 45 in good health. The CDR3 runs from the conserved cysteine through the conserved F or W. A D gene is named only where the DNA matches it firmly. Only part of the rows carry a size: once, few, many, or a class if the clone is expanded.

-,TRBJ1-1,TRBV6-1,-,TGTGCCAGCAGTGCGTTGTCCTCTTCTGAAGCTTTCTTT,CASSALSSSEAFF
-,TRBJ2-1,TRBV18,-,TGTGCCAGCTCACCACTTCAGGCTAGCGATCACAATGAGCAGTTCTTC,CASSPLQASDHNEQFF
-,TRBJ1-1,TRBV9,-,TGTGCCAGCAGCGTAGCTCTTTACAGTGAAGCTTTCTTT,CASSVALYSEAFF
-,TRBJ2-3,TRBV7-9,-,TGTGCCAGCACCTTGGGTGGGGGCCTACGTTTTGATACGCAGTATTTT,CASTLGGGLRFDTQYF
-,TRBJ2-2,TRBV5-1,-,TGCGCCAGCAGTCGTTTTCTTACCGGGGAGCTGTTTTTT,CASSRFLTGELFF
TRBD1,TRBJ2-1,TRBV9,-,TGTGCCAGCAGCGTAGGTCGGACAGGTTCCTACAATGAGCAGTTCTTC,CASSVGRTGSYNEQFF
-,TRBJ2-5,TRBV7-7,-,TGTGCCAGCAGCCAGGACGGCATGAAGGCGACCCAGTACTTC,CASSQDGMKATQYF
-,TRBJ1-4,TRBV2,once,TGTGCCAGCAGTGCGGGCAGGGTCGGGGAAAAACTGTTTTTT,CASSAGRVGEKLFF
-,TRBJ1-4,TRBV25-1,-,TGTGCCAGCAGTGAATTTAATAGCGATCTGTTTTTT,CASSEFNSDLFF
TRBD2,TRBJ2-7,TRBV29-1,-,TGCAGCGGCGGGACTAGCGGCTACGAGCAGTACTTC,CSGGTSGYEQYF
-,TRBJ2-5,TRBV28,-,TGTGCCAGCAGTTTTGGGGGACAAGAGACCCAGTACTTC,CASSFGGQETQYF
-,TRBJ2-3,TRBV2,-,TGTGCCAGCAGTGGTCAGGGGGGGACCTTAGATACGCAGTATTTT,CASSGQGGTLDTQYF
-,TRBJ1-4,TRBV2,-,TGTGCCAGCAGTGAGGACGGAGGTGGCGCTGAAAAACTGTTTTTT,CASSEDGGGAEKLFF
TRBD2,TRBJ2-3,TRBV25-1,-,TGTGCCAGCAGTCGGAGAGGTGGGAGGGCCGATTCAGATACGCAGTATTTT,CASSRRGGRADSDTQYF
TRBD2,TRBJ2-3,TRBV10-3,-,TGTGCCATCGGGGGACTAGCGGACACAGATACGCAGTATTTT,CAIGGLADTDTQYF
TRBD1,TRBJ2-7,TRBV27,-,TGTGCCAGCAGTTCCGACAGGGTCCCCCGCTACGAGCAGTACTTC,CASSSDRVPRYEQYF
-,TRBJ2-1,TRBV9,once,TGTGCCAGCAGCGTAGGACCCGGGGGGCTCACCACCTACAATGAGCAGTTCTTC,CASSVGPGGLTTYNEQFF
-,TRBJ2-3,TRBV6-4,-,TGTGCCAGCAGTGCCAGCCAAGCGGGTACGCAGTATTTT,CASSASQAGTQYF
-,TRBJ2-7,TRBV7-2,once,TGTGCCAGCAGCTTAGCGGGTGGCGTGTACTACGAGCAGTACTTC,CASSLAGGVYYEQYF
TRBD1,TRBJ1-2,TRBV27,-,TGTGCCAGCAGCTTAACACGGACAGGCCGCAACTATGGCTACACCTTC,CASSLTRTGRNYGYTF
TRBD1,TRBJ2-3,TRBV5-1,-,TGCGCCAGCACCCAGGACAGGGTAGGCGATACGCAGTATTTT,CASTQDRVGDTQYF
-,TRBJ2-7,TRBV5-1,-,TGCGCCAGCAGCCCGGGTGTCCAGCTGGGGGACGAGCAGTACTTC,CASSPGVQLGDEQYF
-,TRBJ1-2,TRBV25-1,-,TGTGCCAGCAGTGAATGGGGGGCGAACGTTGCTGGCTACACCTTC,CASSEWGANVAGYTF
-,TRBJ2-1,TRBV10-3,-,TGTGCCATCAGACCGAACGCCCGCAATGAGCAGTTCTTC,CAIRPNARNEQFF
TRBD2,TRBJ2-2,TRBV4-2,-,TGTGCCAGCAGCCAAGATCTAGCGGGAGGGAAGAACACCGGGGAGCTGTTTTTT,CASSQDLAGGKNTGELFF
-,TRBJ1-4,TRBV2,-,TGTGCCAGCAGTGAAATTGTGCAGGCGCTGTTTTTT,CASSEIVQALFF
-,TRBJ2-3,TRBV11-3,-,TGTGCCAGCAGCTTATCCCGTGGAACAGATACGCAGTATTTT,CASSLSRGTDTQYF
-,TRBJ2-7,TRBV9,-,TGTGCCAGCAGCGTAGATCAGGGGGGAGAGCAGTACTTC,CASSVDQGGEQYF
-,TRBJ2-7,TRBV5-1,-,TGCGCCAGCGGATTGGACGGGGCCTACGAGCAGTACTTC,CASGLDGAYEQYF
TRBD1,TRBJ1-3,TRBV7-9,-,TGTGCCAGCAGCTCGACAGGGACTGGAAACACCATATATTTT,CASSSTGTGNTIYF
-,TRBJ2-7,TRBV7-2,-,TGTGCCAGCAGCCCCTTTCCGGACCCTTCATTCGAGCAGTACTTC,CASSPFPDPSFEQYF
-,TRBJ2-5,TRBV7-2,-,TGTGCCAGCAGCTCCCAAGTAATTGGAGAGACCCAGTACTTC,CASSSQVIGETQYF